This TCR beta chain was obtained from a study of tumor-infiltrating lymphocytes in primary liver carcinoma. Study information: Patients of both sexes were 30 to 69 years old. Overall study results and limits: Less overlap was seen in tumor-adjacent and tumor-blood pairs than in tumor region pairs.

It was unsorted whole blood that yielded blood RNA, and germline DNA was also extracted. Patients had chronic HBV infection and were treatment-naive. The CDR3 loop spans 13 amino acids. Germline V gene data show CDR1 as MGHRA and CDR2 as YSYEKL. With a constant-region primer, TCR beta cDNA was made from about 0.5 ug of total RNA. Three-round nested multiplex PCR performed with slightly modified ARM-PCR produced the TCR beta libraries. TRBV1-TRBV30 forward primers and a C-beta reverse primer were used in the first two PCR rounds, which each ran for approximately 10 cycles. TCRdb ran MiXCR on the multiplex PCR reads and lists one entry per CDR3 protein. The sample lists fewer than 400,000 distinct CDR3 sequences, nearly 60% seen once, with 15% to 20% in the top ten. On this clonotype itself: Its antigen is unidentified. Relative to the germline gene, one junction end is altered; a read error may explain this.

This receptor was obtained from a woman aged 25-40 years with primary liver carcinoma and hepatitis B virus infection. The sample consisted of peripheral blood. The gene calls are TRBV4-1 and TRBJ2-2; no reliable D call. This chain's CDR3 is CSSSAHRAGELFF. In DNA form, the CDR3 reads TGCTCCAGCAGCGCACATAGAGCCGGGGAGCTGTTTTTT.